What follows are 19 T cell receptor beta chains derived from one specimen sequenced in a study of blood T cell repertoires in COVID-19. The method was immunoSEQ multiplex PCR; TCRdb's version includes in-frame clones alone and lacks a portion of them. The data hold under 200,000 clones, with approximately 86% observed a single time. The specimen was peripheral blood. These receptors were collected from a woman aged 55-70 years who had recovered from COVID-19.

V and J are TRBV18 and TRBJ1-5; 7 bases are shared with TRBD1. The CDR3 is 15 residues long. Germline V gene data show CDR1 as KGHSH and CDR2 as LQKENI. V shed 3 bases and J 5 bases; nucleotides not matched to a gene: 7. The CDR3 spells CASSPQGDAYQPQHF. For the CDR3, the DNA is TGTGCCAGCTCACCGCAGGGGGACGCATATCAGCCCCAGCATTTT.

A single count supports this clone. CDR3 sequence (DNA): TGCAGCGTTGTGACACAGGGGGTGGACGAGCAGTACTTC. Translated: CSVVTQGVDEQYF. The chain recombines TRBV29-1 with TRBJ2-7; 8 bases map to TRBD1. Germline CDR1 SQVTM, CDR2 ANQGSEA. The J segment lost 5 bases and the V segment lost 4 bases, leaving 7 bases of the junction unmatched. The CDR3 is 13 amino acids.

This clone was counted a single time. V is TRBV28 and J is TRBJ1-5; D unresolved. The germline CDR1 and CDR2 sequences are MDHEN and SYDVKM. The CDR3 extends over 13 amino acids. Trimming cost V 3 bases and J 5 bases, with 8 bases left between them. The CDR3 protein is CASSLAEDQPQHF. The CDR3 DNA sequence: TGTGCCAGCAGTTTGGCAGAAGATCAGCCCCAGCATTTT.

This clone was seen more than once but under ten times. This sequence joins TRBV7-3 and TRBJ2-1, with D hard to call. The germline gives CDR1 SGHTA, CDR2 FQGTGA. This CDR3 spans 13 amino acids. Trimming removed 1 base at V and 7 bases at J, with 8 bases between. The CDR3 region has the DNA TGTGCCAGCAGCTTAAAGTCCGGGAATGAGCAGTTCTTC. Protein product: CASSLKSGNEQFF.

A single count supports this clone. CDR3 coding DNA: TGCGCCAGCAGCTTGCTCCCGTCGGCCTCGGGGGACACTGAAGCTTTCTTT. Encoded protein: CASSLLPSASGDTEAFF. This chain uses TRBV5-1 with TRBJ1-1; maybe TRBD1 (5 bases). In germline, CDR1 is SGHRS, CDR2 YFSETQ. V was trimmed by 1 base and J by 3 bases, leaving 19 bases between them. The CDR3 contains 17 residues.

CDR3 DNA sequence: TGTGCCAGCAGCTCCCCCGGGACAGGGGGTTACGAGCAGTACTTC. Protein sequence: CASSSPGTGGYEQYF. The rearrangement uses TRBV11-2 and TRBJ2-7; 11 nucleotides agree with TRBD1. Germline V gene data show CDR1 as SGHAT and CDR2 as FQNNGV. Losses at the gene ends were 4 bases for V and 4 bases for J; bases not matched to a gene: 6. The CDR3 spans 15 residues.

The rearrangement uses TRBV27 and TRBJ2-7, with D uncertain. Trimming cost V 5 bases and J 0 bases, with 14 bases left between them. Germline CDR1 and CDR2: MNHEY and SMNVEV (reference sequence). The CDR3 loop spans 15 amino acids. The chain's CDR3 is CASSAGQVSSYEQYF. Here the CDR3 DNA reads TGTGCCAGCAGTGCCGGCCAGGTGAGCTCCTACGAGCAGTACTTC.

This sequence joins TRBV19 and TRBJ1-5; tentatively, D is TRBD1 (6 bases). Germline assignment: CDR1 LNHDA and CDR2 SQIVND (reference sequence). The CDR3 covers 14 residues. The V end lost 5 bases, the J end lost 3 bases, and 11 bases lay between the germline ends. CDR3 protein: CASSVDRNNQPQHF. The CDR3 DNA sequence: TGTGCCAGTAGTGTCGACAGGAACAATCAGCCCCAGCATTTT.

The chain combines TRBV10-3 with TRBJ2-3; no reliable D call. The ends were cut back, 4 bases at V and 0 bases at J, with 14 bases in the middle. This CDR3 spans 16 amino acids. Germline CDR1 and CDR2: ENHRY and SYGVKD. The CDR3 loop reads CAISGSGSLSTDTQYF. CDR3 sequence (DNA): TGTGCCATCAGTGGGTCGGGCAGTTTGAGCACAGATACGCAGTATTTT.

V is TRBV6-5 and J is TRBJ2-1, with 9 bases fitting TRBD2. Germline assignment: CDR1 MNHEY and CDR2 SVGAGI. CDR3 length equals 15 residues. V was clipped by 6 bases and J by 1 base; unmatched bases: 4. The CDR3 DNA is TGTGCCAGCAGCCTAGCGGGGACTTCCTACAATGAGCAGTTCTTC. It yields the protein CASSLAGTSYNEQFF.

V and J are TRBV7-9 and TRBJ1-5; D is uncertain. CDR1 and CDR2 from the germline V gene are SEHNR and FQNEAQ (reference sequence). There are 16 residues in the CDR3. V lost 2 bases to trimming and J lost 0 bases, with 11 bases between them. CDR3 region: CASSLWTGYSNQPQHF. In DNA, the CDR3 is TGTGCCAGCAGCTTATGGACGGGGTATAGCAATCAGCCCCAGCATTTT. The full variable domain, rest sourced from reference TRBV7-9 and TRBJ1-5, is DTGVSQNPRHKITKRGQNVTFRCDPISEHNRLYWYRQTLGQGPEFLTYFQNEAQLEKSRLLSDRFSAERPKGSFSTLEIQRTEQGDSAMYLCASSLWTGYSNQPQHFGDGTRLSIL.

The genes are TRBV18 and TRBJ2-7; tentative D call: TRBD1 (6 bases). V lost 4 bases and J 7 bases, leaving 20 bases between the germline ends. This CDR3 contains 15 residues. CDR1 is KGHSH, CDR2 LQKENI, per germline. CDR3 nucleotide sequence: TGTGCCAGCTCACAATCCCGGGACATCTCAGGTGAGCAGTACTTC. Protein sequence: CASSQSRDISGEQYF.

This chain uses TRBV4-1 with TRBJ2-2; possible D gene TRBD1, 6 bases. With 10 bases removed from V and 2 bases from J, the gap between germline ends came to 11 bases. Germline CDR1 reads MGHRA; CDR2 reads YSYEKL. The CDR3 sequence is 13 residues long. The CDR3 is CAIGDTNTGELFF. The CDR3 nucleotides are TGCGCCATCGGGGACACCAACACCGGGGAGCTGTTTTTT.

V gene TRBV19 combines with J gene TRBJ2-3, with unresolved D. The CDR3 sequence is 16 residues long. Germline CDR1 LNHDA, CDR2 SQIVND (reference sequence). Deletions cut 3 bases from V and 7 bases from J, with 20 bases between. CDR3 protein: CASSMSRRLELHTQYF. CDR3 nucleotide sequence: TGTGCCAGTAGTATGAGTCGGCGACTCGAGCTGCATACGCAGTATTTT.

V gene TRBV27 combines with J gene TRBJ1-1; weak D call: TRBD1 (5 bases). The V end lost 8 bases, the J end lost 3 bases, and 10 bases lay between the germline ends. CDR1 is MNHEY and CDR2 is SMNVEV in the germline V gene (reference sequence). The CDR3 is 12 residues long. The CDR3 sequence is CASVGGYTEAFF. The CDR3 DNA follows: TGTGCCAGCGTGGGGGGGTACACTGAAGCTTTCTTT.

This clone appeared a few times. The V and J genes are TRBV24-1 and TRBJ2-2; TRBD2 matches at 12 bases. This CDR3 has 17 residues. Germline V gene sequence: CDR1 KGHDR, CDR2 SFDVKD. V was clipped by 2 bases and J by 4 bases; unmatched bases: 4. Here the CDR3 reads CATSDSRLAGVTGELFF. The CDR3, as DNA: TGTGCCACCAGTGATTCAAGACTAGCGGGGGTCACCGGGGAGCTGTTTTTT.

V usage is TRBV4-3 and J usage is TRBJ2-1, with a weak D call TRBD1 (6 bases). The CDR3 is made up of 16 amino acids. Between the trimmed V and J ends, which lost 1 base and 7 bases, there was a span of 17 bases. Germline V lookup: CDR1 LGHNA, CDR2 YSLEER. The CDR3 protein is CASSQVNQPQGNEQFF. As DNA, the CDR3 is TGCGCCAGCAGCCAAGTCAATCAGCCCCAGGGGAATGAGCAGTTCTTC.

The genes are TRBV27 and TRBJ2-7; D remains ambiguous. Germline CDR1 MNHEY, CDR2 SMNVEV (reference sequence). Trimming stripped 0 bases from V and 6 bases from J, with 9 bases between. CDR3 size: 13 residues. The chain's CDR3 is CASSLSTVTEQYF. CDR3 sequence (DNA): TGTGCCAGCAGTTTATCCACAGTTACCGAGCAGTACTTC.

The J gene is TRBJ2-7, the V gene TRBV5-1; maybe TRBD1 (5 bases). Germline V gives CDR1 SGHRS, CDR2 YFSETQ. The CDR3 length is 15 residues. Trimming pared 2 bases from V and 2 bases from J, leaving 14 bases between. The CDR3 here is CASSFGSQQAYEQYF. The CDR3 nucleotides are TGCGCCAGCAGCTTTGGGTCGCAACAGGCCTACGAGCAGTACTTC.